This TCR beta chain was retrieved from a study of ipilimumab plus nivolumab after autologous stem cell transplantation (dated by TCRdb to about 2021). In terms of the full investigation: The median number of doses that trial patients received was about five for ipilimumab and 7 to 9 for nivolumab. Patients with high-risk diffuse large B cell lymphoma, mature T cell lymphoma, or multiple myeloma undergoing autologous transplant were enrolled in the trial. The DLBCL cohort included primary refractory and relapsed disease, with 18-month progression-free survival of around 86% and 29% respectively. About 33 patients made up the trial's intent-to-treat population.

The germline V gene sets CDR1 to SGHDT and CDR2 to YYEEEE. Trimming removed 2 bases from V and 8 bases from J, leaving 15 bases between the germline ends. The CDR3 numbers 14 residues from cysteine through phenylalanine. Only the CDR3 DNA stays, 42 bases, in frame from base 1. Findings and caveats that apply to the study as a whole: According to the authors, a biologic rationale for studying the approach further came from T cell receptor repertoire, regulatory T cell phenotype and gut microbiota profiles. Combined checkpoint inhibition as post-transplant consolidation was concluded by the authors to appear tolerable.

Checkpoint therapy began 14 to 28 days after autologous transplant, with ipilimumab given at 1 mg/kg intravenously on day 1 of selected weeks. The nivolumab dose was 3 mg/kg intravenously, delivered on day 1 of weeks 1, 4, 7, 10, and every two weeks through week 26. This was a Phase Ib clinical trial that tested ipilimumab plus nivolumab, given as combined checkpoint inhibition, for consolidation following autologous stem cell transplantation. The method behind the library was the immunoSEQ multiplex PCR assay. The table was pulled from immuneACCESS by TCRdb, which kept in-frame rearrangements only. Such tables lose some clones; where checked, under half of the loss comes from unresolved V genes, and the rest has no known cause. The sample contains tens of thousands of clones, 75% to 85% of them found a single time. The ten most abundant clones make up roughly 2% of the sample. In the case of this clone: The specificity of this receptor is unknown. No much larger clone is present one base from it, and per-base qualities are unavailable.

The sequence was collected from a male donor with diffuse large B-cell lymphoma. The sequences come from PBMCs, collected in a trial of ipilimumab plus nivolumab as post-transplant consolidation. The rearrangement joined TRBV5-6 to TRBJ2-3, with the D gene possibly TRBD1 or TRBD2, each one fitting 5 bases. The CDR3 corresponds to CASSFRGGLGTQYF. The bases are TGTGCCAGCAGCTTCCGTGGGGGTCTTGGTACGCAGTATTTT.